A single T cell receptor (beta chain) is shown here with its context. Its antigen is currently unknown. This entry is derived from a study of cytomegalovirus exposure and HLA in healthy donors. Looking at the study overall: The approximately 670 first-cohort repertoires shared a platform with the approximately 110 validation repertoires, as reported in a later analysis. Study findings and constraints: Reported results showed that the classifier diagnosed cytomegalovirus status with high specificity and sensitivity. A list of 164 TCR beta chains associated with cytomegalovirus was given.

CDR1 is MGHDK and CDR2 is SYGVNS in the germline V gene. There are 16 residues in the CDR3. The ends lost 3 bases at V and 1 base at J; junction bases unmatched: 8. Profiled with immunoSEQ multiplex PCR; TCRdb holds only in-frame clones, not every one. The table shows about 150,000 clones, with about 91% occurring only once. The rearrangement uses TRBV25-1 and TRBJ2-7; TRBD1 agrees at 8 bases. This receptor was identified in a man younger than 35 in good health and CMV-seropositive. The source material was PBMCs. The CDR3 here is CASSEYGTGKSYEQYF. DNA for the CDR3: TGTGCCAGCAGTGAGTACGGGACAGGTAAATCCTACGAGCAGTACTTC.